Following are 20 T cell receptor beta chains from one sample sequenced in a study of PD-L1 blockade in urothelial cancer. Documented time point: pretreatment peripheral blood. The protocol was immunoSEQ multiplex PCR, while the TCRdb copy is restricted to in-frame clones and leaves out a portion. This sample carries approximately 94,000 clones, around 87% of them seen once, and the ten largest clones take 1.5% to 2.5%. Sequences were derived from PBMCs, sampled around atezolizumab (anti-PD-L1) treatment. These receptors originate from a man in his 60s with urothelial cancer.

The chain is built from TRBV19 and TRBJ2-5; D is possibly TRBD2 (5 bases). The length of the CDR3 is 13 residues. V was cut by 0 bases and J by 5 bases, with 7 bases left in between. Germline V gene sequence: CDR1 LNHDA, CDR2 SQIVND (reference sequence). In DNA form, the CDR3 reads TGTGCCAGTAGTATAGAACGGAGGGAGACCCAGTACTTC. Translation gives CASSIERRETQYF.

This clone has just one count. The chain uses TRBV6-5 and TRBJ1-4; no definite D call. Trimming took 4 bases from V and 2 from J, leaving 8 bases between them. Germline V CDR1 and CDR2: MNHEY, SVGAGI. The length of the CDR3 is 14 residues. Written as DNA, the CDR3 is TGTGCCAGCAGTTCGGGCGGGACTAATGAAAAACTGTTTTTT. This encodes CASSSGGTNEKLFF.

The CDR3 loop is CSVRPRSGEEQFF. DNA of the CDR3: TGCAGCGTTCGACCACGTAGCGGAGAGGAGCAGTTCTTC. The chain recombines TRBV29-1 with TRBJ2-1; D might be TRBD2 (6 bases). Germline loops: CDR1 SQVTM, CDR2 ANQGSEA. The V and J ends lost 5 bases and 10 bases respectively, with 18 bases between them. The CDR3 runs 13 residues.

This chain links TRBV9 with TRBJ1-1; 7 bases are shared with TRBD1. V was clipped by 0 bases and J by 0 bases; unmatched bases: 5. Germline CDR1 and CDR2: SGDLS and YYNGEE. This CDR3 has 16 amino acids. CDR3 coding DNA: TGTGCCAGCAGCGTAGGGACAGGACCTATGAACACTGAAGCTTTCTTT. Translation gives CASSVGTGPMNTEAFF.

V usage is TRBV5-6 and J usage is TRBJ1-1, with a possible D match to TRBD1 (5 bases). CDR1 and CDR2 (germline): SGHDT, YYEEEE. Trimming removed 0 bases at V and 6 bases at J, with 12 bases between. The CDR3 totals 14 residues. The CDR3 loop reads CASSLAVGRPEAFF. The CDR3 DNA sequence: TGTGCCAGCAGCTTGGCAGTGGGGCGTCCTGAAGCTTTCTTT.

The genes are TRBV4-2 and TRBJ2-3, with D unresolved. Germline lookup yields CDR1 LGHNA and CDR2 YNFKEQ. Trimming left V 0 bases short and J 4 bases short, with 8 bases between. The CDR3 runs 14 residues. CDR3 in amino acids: CASSQEWLPDTQYF. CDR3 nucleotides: TGTGCCAGCAGCCAAGAGTGGCTTCCAGATACGCAGTATTTT.

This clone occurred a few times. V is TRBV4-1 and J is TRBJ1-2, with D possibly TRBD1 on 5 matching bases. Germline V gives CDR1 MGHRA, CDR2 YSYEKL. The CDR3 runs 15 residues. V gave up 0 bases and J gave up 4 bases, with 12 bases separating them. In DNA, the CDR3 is TGCGCCAGCAGCCAAGACCCCGGGGGGTCCTATGGCTACACCTTC. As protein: CASSQDPGGSYGYTF.

CDR3 region: CASSLRLAGGSEQYF. The DNA of the CDR3 is TGTGCCAGCAGCCTCAGACTAGCGGGGGGATCCGAGCAGTACTTC. The chain combines TRBV7-2 with TRBJ2-7, with 13 nucleotides matching TRBD2. V lost 5 bases, J lost 6 bases, and 7 bases stayed unmatched. Germline V gives CDR1 SGHTA, CDR2 FQGNSA. CDR3 length equals 15 residues.

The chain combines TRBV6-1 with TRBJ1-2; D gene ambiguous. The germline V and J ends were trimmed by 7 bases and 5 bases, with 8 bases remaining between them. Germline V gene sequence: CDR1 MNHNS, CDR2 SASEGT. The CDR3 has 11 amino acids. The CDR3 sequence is CASMRNYGYTF. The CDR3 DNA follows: TGTGCCAGCATGAGGAATTATGGCTACACCTTC.

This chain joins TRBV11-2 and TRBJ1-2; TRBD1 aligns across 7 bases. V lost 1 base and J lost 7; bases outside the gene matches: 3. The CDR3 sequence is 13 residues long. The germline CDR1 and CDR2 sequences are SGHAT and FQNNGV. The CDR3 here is CASSLARGSGYTF. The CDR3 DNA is TGTGCCAGCAGCTTAGCCAGGGGGAGTGGCTACACCTTC.

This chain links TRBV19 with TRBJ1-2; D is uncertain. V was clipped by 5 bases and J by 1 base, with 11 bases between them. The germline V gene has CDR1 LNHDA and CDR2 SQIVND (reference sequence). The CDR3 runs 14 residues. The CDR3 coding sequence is TGTGCCAGTAGTCTGGGAGGCCTTAACTATGGCTACACCTTC. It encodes CASSLGGLNYGYTF.

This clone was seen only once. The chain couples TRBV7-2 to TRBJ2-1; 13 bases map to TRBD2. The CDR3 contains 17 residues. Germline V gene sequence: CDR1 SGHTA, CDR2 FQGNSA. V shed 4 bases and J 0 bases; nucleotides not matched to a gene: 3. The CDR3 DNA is TGTGCCAGCAGCTCGCGGACTAGCGGGGGCTCCTACAATGAGCAGTTCTTC. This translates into CASSSRTSGGSYNEQFF.

CDR3 protein: CSVEDPGRAYGYTF. CDR3 nucleotide sequence: TGCAGCGTTGAAGATCCGGGCAGGGCCTATGGCTACACCTTC. J is TRBJ1-2 and V is TRBV29-1; D possibly corresponds to TRBD1 (5 bases). The V end was cut by 0 bases, the J end by 4 bases, with 12 bases between. Per the germline V gene, CDR1 is SQVTM and CDR2 is ANQGSEA. The CDR3 is made up of 14 amino acids.

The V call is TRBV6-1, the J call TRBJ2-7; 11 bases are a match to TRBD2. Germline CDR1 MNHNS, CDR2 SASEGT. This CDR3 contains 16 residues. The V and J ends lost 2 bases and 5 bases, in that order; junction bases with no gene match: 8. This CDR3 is CASSERSLAGVDEQYF. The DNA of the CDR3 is TGTGCCAGCAGTGAACGGTCACTAGCGGGGGTAGACGAGCAGTACTTC.

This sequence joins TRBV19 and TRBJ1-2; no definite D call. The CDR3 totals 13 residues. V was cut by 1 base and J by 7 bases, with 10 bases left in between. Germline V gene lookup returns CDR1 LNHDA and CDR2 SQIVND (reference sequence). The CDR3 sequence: CASSIVSSGGYTF. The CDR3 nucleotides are TGTGCCAGTAGTATAGTGTCCTCGGGTGGCTACACCTTC.

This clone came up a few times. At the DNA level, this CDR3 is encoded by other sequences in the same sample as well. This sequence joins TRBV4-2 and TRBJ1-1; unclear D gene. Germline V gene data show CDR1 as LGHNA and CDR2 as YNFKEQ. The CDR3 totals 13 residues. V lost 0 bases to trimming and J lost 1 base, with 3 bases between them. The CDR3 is CASSQDRNTEAFF. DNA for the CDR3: TGTGCCAGCAGCCAAGACAGGAACACTGAAGCTTTCTTT.

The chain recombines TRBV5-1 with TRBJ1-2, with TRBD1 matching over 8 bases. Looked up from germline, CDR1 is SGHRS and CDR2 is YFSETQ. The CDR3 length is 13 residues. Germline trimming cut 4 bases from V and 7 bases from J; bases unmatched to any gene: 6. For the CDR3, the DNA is TGCGCCAGCAGCGGGGAACAGGGGGGTGGCTACACCTTC. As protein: CASSGEQGGGYTF.

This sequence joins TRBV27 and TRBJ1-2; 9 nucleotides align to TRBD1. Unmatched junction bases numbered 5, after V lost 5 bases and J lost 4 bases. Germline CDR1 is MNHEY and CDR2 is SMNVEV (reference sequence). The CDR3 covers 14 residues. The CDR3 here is CASSPGQGTYGYTF. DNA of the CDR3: TGTGCCAGCAGTCCCGGACAGGGGACCTATGGCTACACCTTC.

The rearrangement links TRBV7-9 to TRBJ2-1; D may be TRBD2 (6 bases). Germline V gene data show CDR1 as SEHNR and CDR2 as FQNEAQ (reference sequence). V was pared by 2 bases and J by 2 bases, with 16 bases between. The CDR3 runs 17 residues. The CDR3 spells CASSLLTSWGTYNEQFF. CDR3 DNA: TGTGCCAGCAGCTTACTGACTAGTTGGGGGACCTACAATGAGCAGTTCTTC.

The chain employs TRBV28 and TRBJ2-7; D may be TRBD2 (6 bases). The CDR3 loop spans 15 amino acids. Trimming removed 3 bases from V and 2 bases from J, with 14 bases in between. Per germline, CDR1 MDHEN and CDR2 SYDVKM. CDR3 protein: CASSLTGVATYEQYF. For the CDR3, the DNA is TGTGCCAGCAGTTTGACGGGAGTGGCGACCTACGAGCAGTACTTC.